The next 10 T cell receptor beta chains were all read from a single sample in a study of OX40 agonist ivuxolimab in advanced cancers. Only in-frame clones appear in the TCRdb table, and some are missing; sequencing was by immunoSEQ multiplex PCR. Among roughly 81,000 clones listed, roughly 94% were seen once. The sample here was CD4+ or CD8+ T cells sorted from blood, taken in a trial of the OX40 agonist ivuxolimab. The source is an adult with an advanced solid tumor such as melanoma, head and neck, liver or kidney cancer.

This clone was detected once. This chain links TRBV28 with TRBJ1-4; a weak D match, TRBD1 (5 bases). In germline, CDR1 is MDHEN, CDR2 SYDVKM. The CDR3 totals 13 residues. V lost 5 bases and J 5 bases, leaving 9 bases between the germline ends. The CDR3, as DNA: TGTGCCAGCAGTCCCCGGACAAATGAAAAACTGTTTTTT. This encodes CASSPRTNEKLFF.

The chain combines TRBV5-5 with TRBJ1-3; 7 positions match TRBD1. The CDR3 extends over 17 amino acids. From germline, CDR1 is SGHKS and CDR2 YYEKEE (reference sequence). J gave up 0 bases and V 4 bases, and 10 bases lay outside the gene matches. As DNA, the CDR3 is TGTGCCAGCAGCATCACGACAGGGATCGACTCTGGAAACACCATATATTTT. This translates into CASSITTGIDSGNTIYF. The whole variable domain, filled in from reference TRBV5-5 and TRBJ1-3, reads DAGVTQSPTHLIKTRGQQVTLRCSPISGHKSVSWYQQVLGQGPQFIFQYYEKEERGRGNFPDRFSARQFPNYSSELNVNALLLGDSALYLCASSITTGIDSGNTIYFGEGSWLTVV.

This chain connects TRBV15 to TRBJ2-5, with 7 bases aligning to TRBD2. From germline, CDR1 is LNHNV and CDR2 YYDKDF (reference sequence). Trimming cost V 5 bases and J 4 bases; bases outside gene matches: 10. The CDR3 totals 15 residues. The CDR3 loop is CATSGGTASGETQYF. The DNA for the CDR3 is TGTGCCACCAGCGGGGGGACGGCTAGCGGAGAGACCCAGTACTTC.

The J gene is TRBJ2-3, the V gene TRBV6-6, with a tentative D call TRBD1 (5 bases). Deletions cut 2 bases from V and 3 bases from J, with 9 bases between. This CDR3 has 14 amino acids. Germline V gives CDR1 MNHNY, CDR2 SVGAGI (reference sequence). In DNA form, the CDR3 reads TGTGCCAGCAGTTACGACAGTAGTACAGATACGCAGTATTTT. It encodes CASSYDSSTDTQYF.

This chain joins TRBV7-8 and TRBJ2-1; 7 positions match TRBD2. The junction had 8 bases not matched to a gene; V was cut back by 1 base and J by 8 bases. The CDR3 covers 15 residues. Germline-derived CDR1 and CDR2 are SGHVS and FQNEAQ. The CDR3 bases are TGTGCCAGCAGCTTAGAGGTGGGAGGGGTATATGAGCAGTTCTTC. Protein: CASSLEVGGVYEQFF. The complete variable domain, with remaining parts taken from reference TRBV7-8 and TRBJ2-1, reads GAGVSQSPRYKVAKRGQDVALRCDPISGHVSLFWYQQALGQGPEFLTYFQNEAQLDKSGLPSDRFFAERPEGSVSTLKIQRTQQEDSAVYLCASSLEVGGVYEQFFGPGTRLTVL.

The genes are TRBV6-1 and TRBJ2-3, with D uncertain. Germline CDR1 and CDR2: MNHNS and SASEGT. This CDR3 comprises 15 residues. V was clipped by 2 bases and J by 0 bases, with 9 bases between them. The CDR3 loop is CASSEWVISTDTQYF. The CDR3 coding sequence is TGTGCCAGCAGTGAATGGGTAATTAGCACAGATACGCAGTATTTT.

The chain employs TRBV7-2 and TRBJ2-3; 10 bases line up with TRBD2. With 2 bases clipped from V and 4 bases from J, the junction kept 6 bases outside the gene matches. The V gene's germline CDR1 is SGHTA and CDR2 FQGNSA. The CDR3 consists of 16 residues. CDR3: CASSLSGRAAADTQYF. Here the CDR3 DNA reads TGTGCCAGCAGCTTAAGCGGGAGGGCCGCGGCAGATACGCAGTATTTT.

This chain connects TRBV11-3 to TRBJ2-7; 8 nucleotides match TRBD1. CDR1 is SGHNT and CDR2 is YENEEA in the germline V gene. After removal of 5 bases from V and 2 bases from J, the junction contained 2 bases not matched to a gene. This CDR3 comprises 13 residues. CDR3 nucleotides: TGTGCCAGCAGCGAGGGACAGGCCTACGAGCAGTACTTC. As protein: CASSEGQAYEQYF.

V usage is TRBV7-8 and J usage is TRBJ2-7; possibly TRBD1 for D (6 bases). The CDR3 sequence is 16 residues long. The V end was cut by 5 bases, the J end by 0 bases, with 17 bases between. Germline-derived CDR1 and CDR2 are SGHVS and FQNEAQ. CDR3 nucleotides: TGTGCCAGCAGCCCCTCGTCAGGGGAAGTCTCCTACGAGCAGTACTTC. Protein product: CASSPSSGEVSYEQYF.

The chain is built from TRBV13 and TRBJ2-3, with 7 bases matching TRBD2. The V gene end was trimmed by 8 bases and the J gene end by 0 bases; junction bases not matched to a gene: 14. Germline CDR1 is PRHDT and CDR2 is FYEKMQ (reference sequence). CDR3 length: 17 residues. The CDR3 bases are TGTGCCAGCGGGGAGGGCACGGCCATAGCTAGCACAGATACGCAGTATTTT. This sequence encodes CASGEGTAIASTDTQYF.